These T cell receptor beta chains were read from a single sample in a study of blood T cell repertoires in COVID-19. The method was immunoSEQ multiplex PCR; TCRdb's version includes in-frame clones alone and lacks a portion of them. The top ten hold roughly 10% of the sample, which has some 260,000 clones, over 75% seen once. The sample taken for sequencing was peripheral blood. The receptors here all came from a woman between 65 and 79 years old with COVID-19, enrolled during active disease. Both conserved end residues are part of each CDR3. The order of the fields is D gene, CDR3 length, clone size, V gene, J gene, CDR3 DNA, CDR3 protein. D genes are given only for firm matches. Only some rows state a clone size, as once, few, many or a class for expanded clones.

NA	15	NA	TRBV7-2	TRBJ2-7	TGTGCCAGCAGCTTCGGAGGAGCAAGCTCCTACGAGCAGTACTTC	CASSFGGASSYEQYF
NA	13	once	TRBV5-5	TRBJ2-2	TGTGCCAGCACCCAACTAGATCCCGGGGAGCTGTTTTTT	CASTQLDPGELFF
NA	14	NA	TRBV6-5	TRBJ1-2	TGTGCCAGCAGTTACTCGACGGGGGTTTATGGCTACACCTTC	CASSYSTGVYGYTF
NA	14	once	TRBV6-2/TRBV6-3	TRBJ1-1	TGTGCCAGCAGTTACGACTTCCTGAACACTGAAGCTTTCTTT	CASSYDFLNTEAFF
NA	14	NA	TRBV19	TRBJ2-7	TGTGCCAGTAGTCCCTCCCGACAGGCAAATAAGCAGTACTTC	CASSPSRQANKQYF
TRBD1	14	NA	TRBV5-1	TRBJ1-2	TGCGCCAGCAGCCCGACAGGGAAGGACTATGGCTACACCTTC	CASSPTGKDYGYTF
NA	14	NA	TRBV6-4	TRBJ2-7	TGTGCCAGCAGTCCCTTGGCAGGATCCTACGAGCAGTACTTC	CASSPLAGSYEQYF
NA	13	NA	TRBV6-1	TRBJ1-3	TGTGCCAGCAGTGAAGACGGGGGGAACACCATATATTTT	CASSEDGGNTIYF
NA	15	NA	TRBV30	TRBJ1-6	TGTGCCTGGAGTCTGGCCGGGACATTGAATTCACCCCTCCACTTT	CAWSLAGTLNSPLHF
NA	17	NA	TRBV4-1	TRBJ2-1	TGCGCCAGCAGCCGTCTTCCTAGCGCTACCTCCTACAATGAGCAGTTCTTC	CASSRLPSATSYNEQFF
NA	19	once	TRBV23-1	TRBJ1-1	TGCGCCAGCAGTCACCACGGTTGTAGACAGCAACATCTGAACACTGAAGCTTTCTTT	CASSHHGCRQQHLNTEAFF
TRBD1	14	NA	TRBV28	TRBJ1-5	TGTGCCAGCAGTGACAGGGGTCTCAATCAGCCCCAGCATTTT	CASSDRGLNQPQHF
TRBD2	15	NA	TRBV3-1/TRBV3-2	TRBJ2-5	TGTGCCAGCAGCCATCTATTAGCGGGCGGAGAGACCCAGTACTTC	CASSHLLAGGETQYF
NA	15	NA	TRBV28	TRBJ1-6	TGTGCCAGCAGTAAAACGTTACAGGGTAATTCACCCCTCCACTTT	CASSKTLQGNSPLHF
NA	12	NA	TRBV5-5	TRBJ2-5	TGTGCCAGCAGCCCACAAGATCTAGACCAGTACTTC	CASSPQDLDQYF
TRBD2	16	NA	TRBV11-2	TRBJ2-3	TGTGCCAGCAGCTTGCTAGCGGGAGTTTCCCCAGATACGCAGTATTTT	CASSLLAGVSPDTQYF